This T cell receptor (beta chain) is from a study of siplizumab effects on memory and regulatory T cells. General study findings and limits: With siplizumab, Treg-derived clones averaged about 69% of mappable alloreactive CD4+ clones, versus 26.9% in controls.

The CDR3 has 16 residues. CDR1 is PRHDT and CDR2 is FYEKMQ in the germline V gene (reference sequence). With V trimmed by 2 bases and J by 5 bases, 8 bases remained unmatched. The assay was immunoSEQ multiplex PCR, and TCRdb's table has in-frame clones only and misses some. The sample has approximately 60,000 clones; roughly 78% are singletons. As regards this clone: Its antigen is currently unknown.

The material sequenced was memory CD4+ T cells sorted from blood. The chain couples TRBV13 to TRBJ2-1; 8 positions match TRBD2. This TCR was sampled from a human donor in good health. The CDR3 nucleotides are TGTGCCAGCAGCTTAAGACTAACTAGCGGAAACAATGAGCAGTTCTTC. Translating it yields CASSLRLTSGNNEQFF.